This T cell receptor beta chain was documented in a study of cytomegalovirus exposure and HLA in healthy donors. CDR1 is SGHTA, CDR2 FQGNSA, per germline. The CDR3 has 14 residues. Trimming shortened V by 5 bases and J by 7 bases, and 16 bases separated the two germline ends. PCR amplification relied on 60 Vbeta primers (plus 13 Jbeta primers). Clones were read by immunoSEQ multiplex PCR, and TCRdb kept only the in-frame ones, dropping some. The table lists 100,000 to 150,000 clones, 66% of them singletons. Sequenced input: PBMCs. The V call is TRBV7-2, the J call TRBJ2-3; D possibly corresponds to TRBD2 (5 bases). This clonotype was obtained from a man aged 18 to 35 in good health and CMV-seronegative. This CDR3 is CASSANFGEYTQYF. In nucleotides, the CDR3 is TGTGCCAGCAGCGCTAACTTTGGGGAGTATACGCAGTATTTT.